This T cell receptor beta chain was obtained from a study of blood T cell repertoires in COVID-19. Overall study: Acute-phase and convalescent COVID-19 samples originated in the United States, Italy and Spain. T cells, B-cell-depleted T cells, or PBMCs supplied cDNA or gDNA.

Germline V gene sequence: CDR1 SSHAT, CDR2 FNYEAQ (reference sequence). The CDR3 is made up of 15 amino acids. Original processing notes: Nucleated cell counts were estimated from reference gene primer amplification. Clones were sequenced by immunoSEQ multiplex PCR, and TCRdb holds only the in-frame ones, with some missing. For V, J and clone size, that table is used; D and trimming come from the DNA. The sample carries 85,000 to 100,000 clones, 70% to 80% recorded once. This clone appeared a single time. The junction and the germline gene differ at one end; a read error may be behind it. The sample comprised peripheral blood. The chain couples TRBV7-7 to TRBJ2-5; 10 positions match TRBD2. This receptor was identified in a woman aged 80 or over with active or convalescent COVID-19. The CDR3 DNA sequence: TGTGCTAGCAGCTTACTAGCGGGATCCCAAGAGACCCAGTACTTC. Translation: CASSLLAGSQETQYF.